These 20 T cell receptor beta chains were sequenced from one sample in a study of blood T cell repertoires in COVID-19 (dated by TCRdb to 2019 to 2021). The library came from the immunoSEQ multiplex PCR assay. TCRdb limited this immuneACCESS table to in-frame rearrangements with V and J called. A share of clones is missing; checked studies link under half to unresolved V genes, and the rest is unexplained. The sample includes nearly 110,000 clones, with 70% to 90% observed a single time. In total, the top ten clones hold around 7% of the sample. The specimen sequenced was peripheral blood. These receptors came from a man between 50 and 59 years old with active or convalescent COVID-19.

The chain links TRBV5-1 to TRBJ2-6; D perhaps matches TRBD2 (6 bases). This CDR3 has 16 residues. Deletions cut 4 bases from V and 5 bases from J, with 16 bases between. Per the germline V gene, CDR1 is SGHRS and CDR2 is YFSETQ. The CDR3 region is CASSINLAMRANVLTF. The DNA for the CDR3 is TGCGCCAGCAGCATAAACCTAGCGATGAGGGCCAACGTCCTGACTTTC.

V usage is TRBV9 and J usage is TRBJ2-7; possibly TRBD1 for D (5 bases). The CDR3 covers 17 residues. Germline V gene lookup returns CDR1 SGDLS and CDR2 YYNGEE. V lost 3 bases to trimming and J lost 6 bases, with 25 bases between them. The CDR3 sequence: CASSDPRPGRLNREQYF. The CDR3, as DNA: TGTGCCAGCAGCGATCCACGGCCAGGGCGACTGAATCGCGAGCAGTACTTC.

The V gene is TRBV7-2, the J gene TRBJ2-5; 14 bases match TRBD2. The CDR3 is made up of 16 amino acids. V was pared by 3 bases and J by 5 bases, with 5 bases of the junction left unmatched. Germline V gives CDR1 SGHTA, CDR2 FQGNSA. CDR3 nucleotides: TGTGCCAGCAGCTTGACTAGCGGGAGGGGGTATGAGACCCAGTACTTC. This translates into CASSLTSGRGYETQYF.

The chain couples TRBV18 to TRBJ1-5; D is uncertain. This CDR3 has 13 residues. V shed 8 bases and J shed 0 bases, with 8 bases lying between them. Germline V gives CDR1 KGHSH, CDR2 LQKENI. DNA of the CDR3: TGTGCCAGCCGCGTCGATAGCAATCAGCCCCAGCATTTT. It specifies CASRVDSNQPQHF.

This sequence joins TRBV28 and TRBJ2-7; no firm D call. Germline CDR1 reads MDHEN; CDR2 reads SYDVKM. Trimming stripped 5 bases from V and 5 bases from J, with 16 bases between. CDR3 size: 14 residues. The CDR3 DNA reads as TGTGCCAGCAGTCAAAACCTAGGTGGTCACGAGCAGTACTTC. This sequence encodes CASSQNLGGHEQYF.

The CDR3 loop is CASSWPSGGNTIYF. The CDR3, as DNA: TGTGCCAGCAGCTGGCCCTCGGGGGGAAACACCATATATTTT. The chain has TRBV5-6 and TRBJ1-3, with no clear D. Deletions cut 3 bases from V and 4 bases from J, with 11 bases between. This CDR3 is built from 14 residues. The germline V gene has CDR1 SGHDT and CDR2 YYEEEE.

The gene calls are TRBV18 and TRBJ2-1, with D maybe TRBD1 (5 bases). Trimming stripped 3 bases from V and 2 bases from J, with 11 bases between. CDR1 and CDR2 (germline): KGHSH, LQKENI. The CDR3 has 15 residues. The CDR3 DNA is TGTGCCAGCTCACCGGGGCAGGGAACCTACAATGAGCAGTTCTTC. Residues: CASSPGQGTYNEQFF.

The V and J genes are TRBV19 and TRBJ2-1; 7 nucleotides match TRBD2. Germline V gives CDR1 LNHDA, CDR2 SQIVND (reference sequence). The CDR3 loop spans 14 amino acids. The V gene end was trimmed by 7 bases and the J gene end by 2 bases; junction bases not matched to a gene: 5. The CDR3 reads CASTPTSPYNEQFF. The CDR3 nucleotides read TGTGCCAGTACCCCGACTAGCCCCTACAATGAGCAGTTCTTC.

The rearrangement uses TRBV15 and TRBJ2-3, with D perhaps TRBD2 (6 bases). The germline CDR1 and CDR2 sequences are LNHNV and YYDKDF (reference sequence). This CDR3 comprises 16 residues. V was shortened by 3 bases and J by 0 bases, with 13 bases between the two germline ends. CDR3 in amino acids: CATSSDLGGSTDTQYF. The CDR3 nucleotides read TGTGCCACCAGCAGTGATTTGGGGGGTAGCACAGATACGCAGTATTTT.

This chain uses TRBV7-2 with TRBJ1-4; a possible D gene is TRBD1 (5 bases). This CDR3 has 16 amino acids. Germline V gene data show CDR1 as SGHTA and CDR2 as FQGNSA. Trimming left V 3 bases short and J 4 bases short, with 15 bases between. For the CDR3, the DNA is TGTGCCAGCAGCTTGGGGCCTCCGGCCGATAATGAAAAACTGTTTTTT. Translation gives CASSLGPPADNEKLFF.

The chain carries TRBV2 and TRBJ1-2; D is perhaps TRBD1 (5 bases). Trimming removed 1 base from V and 4 bases from J, with 10 bases in between. This CDR3 is built from 14 residues. The germline CDR1 and CDR2 sequences are SNHLY and FYNNEI. CDR3 sequence reads: CASSEDQGPYGYTF. In DNA, the CDR3 is TGTGCCAGCAGTGAAGACCAGGGCCCCTATGGCTACACCTTC.

The CDR3 sequence: CAWSVQPENTGNTIYF. CDR3 in DNA: TGTGCCTGGAGTGTACAACCCGAAAACACTGGAAACACCATATATTTT. The genes are TRBV30 and TRBJ1-3; D ambiguous. Germline-derived CDR1 and CDR2 are GTSNPN and SVGIG (reference sequence). V gave up 0 bases and J gave up 2 bases, with 14 bases separating them. This CDR3 region has 16 residues.

This clone was counted a single time. The genes are TRBV7-9 and TRBJ1-2, with a weak D call TRBD1 (6 bases). Germline V lookup: CDR1 SEHNR, CDR2 FQNEAQ (reference sequence). V shed 5 bases and J shed 8 bases, with 27 bases lying between them. There are 17 residues in the CDR3. The CDR3 DNA reads as TGTGCCAGCAGCCGCCAAACCTATCTGGAACAGGGTAAAGGCTACACCTTC. It codes for CASSRQTYLEQGKGYTF.

CDR3 protein: CASSLVGSSYEQYF. In DNA, the CDR3 is TGTGCCAGCAGCTTGGTCGGGAGCTCCTACGAGCAGTACTTC. The V call is TRBV5-4, the J call TRBJ2-7, with a possible D match to TRBD2 (6 bases). This CDR3 region has 14 residues. CDR1 is SGHNT, CDR2 YYREEE, per germline (reference sequence). Trimming pared 0 bases from V and 0 bases from J, leaving 7 bases between.

This clone was counted a single time. This rearrangement joins TRBV18 to TRBJ1-4; D is ambiguous. In germline, CDR1 is KGHSH, CDR2 LQKENI. Trimming pared 3 bases from V and 0 bases from J, leaving 5 bases between. CDR3 length: 14 amino acids. The CDR3 loop reads CASSPGATNEKLFF. The CDR3 DNA reads as TGTGCCAGCTCACCTGGAGCAACTAATGAAAAACTGTTTTTT.

The rearrangement joins TRBV29-1 to TRBJ2-3; 8 bases fit TRBD2. This CDR3 is built from 14 residues. Germline V lookup: CDR1 SQVTM, CDR2 ANQGSEA. V was clipped by 7 bases and J by 2 bases; unmatched bases: 8. CDR3 residues: CSAGGGRPTDTQYF. DNA of the CDR3: TGCAGCGCCGGGGGCGGGAGGCCCACAGATACGCAGTATTTT.

V usage is TRBV7-9 and J usage is TRBJ1-6, with a tentative D call TRBD1 (6 bases). CDR1 and CDR2 from the germline V gene are SEHNR and FQNEAQ (reference sequence). Trimming took 5 bases from V and 9 from J, leaving 23 bases between them. The CDR3 is made up of 17 amino acids. Written as DNA, the CDR3 is TGTGCCAGCAGCCCCCAACCTGCCGGGACATGGAGTTCACCCCTCCACTTT. It encodes CASSPQPAGTWSSPLHF.

This sequence joins TRBV4-3 and TRBJ2-3; TRBD2 matches at 10 bases. This CDR3 contains 17 residues. V shed 1 base and J 0 bases; nucleotides not matched to a gene: 4. Looked up from germline, CDR1 is LGHNA and CDR2 is YSLEER. In DNA, the CDR3 is TGCGCCAGCAGCCAAGGGCTAGCGGGAGTCAGCACAGATACGCAGTATTTT. This gives the protein CASSQGLAGVSTDTQYF.

The rearrangement uses TRBV7-2 and TRBJ2-2, with TRBD2 matching 8 bases. CDR3 length: 14 residues. The trim removed 8 bases at V and 2 bases at J, leaving 4 bases unmatched. Per germline, CDR1 SGHTA and CDR2 FQGNSA. This chain's CDR3 is CASVLAANTGELFF. The CDR3 DNA reads as TGTGCCAGCGTACTAGCGGCAAACACCGGGGAGCTGTTTTTT.

The rearrangement uses TRBV13 and TRBJ2-1, with 9 bases matching TRBD2. There are 14 residues in the CDR3. Unmatched junction bases numbered 8, after V lost 6 bases and J lost 8 bases. From germline, CDR1 is PRHDT and CDR2 FYEKMQ (reference sequence). The CDR3 coding sequence is TGTGCCAGCAGTCATCTAGCGGGGAAAGATGAGCAGTTCTTC. Translation gives CASSHLAGKDEQFF.